This TCR beta chain was recovered during a study of blood T cells in healthy people across ages. Overall study: About one barcoded beta molecule per two T cells was the capture yield of template switching. Study outcomes and limitations: The fall in TCR beta diversity per million T cells was roughly linear with age. A strong correlation was found between TCR beta diversity and the percentage of naive T cells. Donor CMV infection status was unknown, possibly confounding age-related changes in expanded clonotypes.

V dropped 2 bases and J dropped 3; count of bases not matched to a gene: 1. The CDR3 totals 15 residues. In germline, CDR1 is MNHEY, CDR2 SMNVEV (reference sequence). With respect to this clonotype: Its specificity is unknown.

Primers used in a second PCR of roughly 7 to 12 cycles were a sample-barcoded 5' primer and a J-beta primer mix. TCRdb used MiXCR to reprocess the 5' RACE reads, holding one entry per CDR3 protein. The repertoire consists of around 670,000 distinct CDR3 sequences, with under 30% occurring once and the leading ten covering around 14%. This rearrangement joins TRBV27 to TRBJ1-4; 9 positions agree with TRBD1. Sequencing used blood. The sequence was obtained from a woman of 80 years or more in good health. The CDR3 here is CASSLGQGPNEKLFF. CDR3 nucleotides: TGTGCCAGCAGTTTAGGACAGGGGCCTAATGAAAAACTGTTTTTT.